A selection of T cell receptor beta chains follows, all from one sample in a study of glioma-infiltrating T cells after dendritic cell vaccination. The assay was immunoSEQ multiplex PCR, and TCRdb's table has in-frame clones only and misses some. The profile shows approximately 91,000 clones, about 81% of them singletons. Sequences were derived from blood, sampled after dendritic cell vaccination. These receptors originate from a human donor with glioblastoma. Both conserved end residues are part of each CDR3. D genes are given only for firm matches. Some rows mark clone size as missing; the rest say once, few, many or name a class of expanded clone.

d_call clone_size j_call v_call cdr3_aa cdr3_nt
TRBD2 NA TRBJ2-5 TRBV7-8 CASSPGLAGGGRDTQYF TGTGCCAGCAGCCCGGGACTAGCGGGAGGAGGAAGGGACACCCAGTACTTC
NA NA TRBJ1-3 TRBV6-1 CASSPKRAVHTIYF TGTGCCAGCAGCCCGAAACGAGCCGTACACACCATATATTTT
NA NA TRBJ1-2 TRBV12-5 CASGLAGANYGYTF TGTGCTAGTGGTCTGGCAGGGGCTAACTATGGCTACACCTTC
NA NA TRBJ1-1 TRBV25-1 CASRLGGGTEAFF TGTGCCAGCAGGCTAGGGGGGGGGACTGAAGCTTTCTTT
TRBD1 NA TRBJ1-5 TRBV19 CASSDRGKGQPQHF TGTGCCAGTAGTGACAGGGGAAAGGGTCAGCCCCAGCATTTT
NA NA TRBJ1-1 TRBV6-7 CASSYSPDRNKAFF TGTGCCAGCAGTTACTCCCCGGACAGAAATAAGGCTTTCTTT
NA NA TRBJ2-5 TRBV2 CASSALAGAQETQYF TGTGCCAGCAGTGCTCTCGCAGGGGCCCAAGAGACCCAGTACTTC
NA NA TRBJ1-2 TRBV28 CASSLLDSNYGYTF TGTGCCAGCAGTCTACTGGACAGTAACTATGGCTACACCTTC
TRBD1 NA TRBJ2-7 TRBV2 CASRGTGGKTSYEQYF TGTGCCAGCAGGGGAACAGGGGGAAAGACCTCCTACGAGCAGTACTTC
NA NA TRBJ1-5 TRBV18 CASSPDGVSNQPQHF TGTGCCAGCTCACCAGACGGGGTCAGCAATCAGCCCCAGCATTTT
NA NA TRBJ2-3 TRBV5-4 CASSLYTDTQYF TGTGCCAGCAGCTTGTACACAGATACGCAGTATTTT
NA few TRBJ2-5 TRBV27 CASRHLMGVRETQYF TGTGCCAGCAGGCACCTGATGGGCGTACGAGAGACCCAGTACTTC
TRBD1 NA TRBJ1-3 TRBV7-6 CASSFEDRGFGNTIYF TGTGCCAGCAGCTTTGAGGACAGGGGTTTTGGAAACACCATATATTTT
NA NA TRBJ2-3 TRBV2 CASSVGRGSTDTQYF TGTGCCAGCAGTGTTGGCCGGGGAAGCACAGATACGCAGTATTTT
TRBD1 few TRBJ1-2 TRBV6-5 CASSYLAGGHYGYTF TGTGCCAGCAGTTACCTGGCAGGGGGACACTATGGCTACACCTTC
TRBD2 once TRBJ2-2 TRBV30 CAWSVERGPTGELFF TGTGCCTGGAGTGTAGAGCGGGGCCCCACCGGGGAGCTGTTTTTT
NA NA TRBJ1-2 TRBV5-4 CASSLVGGNYGYTF TGTGCCAGCAGCTTGGTTGGAGGTAACTATGGCTACACCTTC
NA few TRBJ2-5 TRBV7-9 CASRPRGIEETQYF TGTGCCAGCCGCCCTCGAGGGATTGAGGAGACCCAGTACTTC
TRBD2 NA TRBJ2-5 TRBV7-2 CASQLGGGQETQYF TGTGCCAGCCAACTTGGCGGGGGCCAAGAGACCCAGTACTTC
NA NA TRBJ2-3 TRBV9 CASSASRALANTDTQYF TGTGCCAGCAGCGCCTCACGGGCACTAGCCAACACAGATACGCAGTATTTT
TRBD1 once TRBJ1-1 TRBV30 CAWQKTGGNTEAFF TGTGCCTGGCAAAAGACAGGGGGGAACACTGAAGCTTTCTTT
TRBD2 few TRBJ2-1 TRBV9 CASSVALLAGAYNEQFF TGTGCCAGCAGCGTAGCGTTGCTAGCGGGGGCCTACAATGAGCAGTTCTTC
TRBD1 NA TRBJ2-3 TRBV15 CATSRDGWDRGGLEDTQYF TGTGCCACCAGCAGAGATGGATGGGACAGGGGAGGTCTGGAAGATACGCAGTATTTT
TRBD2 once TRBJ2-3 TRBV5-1 CASSLDGGGRTDTQYF TGCGCCAGCAGCTTGGATGGCGGGGGGCGGACAGATACGCAGTATTTT
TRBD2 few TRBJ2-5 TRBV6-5 CASSSSGGARETQYF TGTGCCAGCAGTTCTAGCGGGGGGGCCCGGGAGACCCAGTACTTC
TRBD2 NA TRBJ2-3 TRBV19 CASSIRTRTSGDTQYF TGTGCCAGTAGTATTCGGACCCGGACTAGCGGGGATACGCAGTATTTT
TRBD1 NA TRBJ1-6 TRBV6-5 CASSYGQGRTSPLHF TGTGCCAGCAGTTACGGACAGGGGAGGACCTCACCCCTCCACTTT
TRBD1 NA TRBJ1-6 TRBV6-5 CASSGTGARSPLHF TGTGCCAGCAGTGGGACAGGGGCGAGGTCACCCCTCCACTTT
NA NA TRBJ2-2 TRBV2 CASSADGAGELFF TGTGCCAGCAGTGCGGACGGGGCCGGGGAGCTGTTTTTT
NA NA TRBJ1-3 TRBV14 CASKRGNTIYF TGTGCCAGCAAGCGGGGAAACACCATATATTTT
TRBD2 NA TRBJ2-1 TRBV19 CASSTDSGGHNEQFF TGTGCCAGTAGTACCGATAGCGGGGGACACAATGAGCAGTTCTTC
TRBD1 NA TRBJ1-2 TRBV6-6 CASSRQIGQGAVGYTF TGTGCCAGCAGTAGGCAGATCGGACAGGGGGCCGTTGGCTACACCTTC
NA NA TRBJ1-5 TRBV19 CASSRSGSSNQPQHF TGTGCCAGTAGTAGATCTGGGAGTAGCAATCAGCCCCAGCATTTT
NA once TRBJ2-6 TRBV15 CATSGGSSGANVLTF TGTGCCACCAGCGGCGGGTCTTCTGGGGCCAACGTCCTGACTTTC
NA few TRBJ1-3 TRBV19 CASSIGWSGNTIYF TGTGCCAGTAGTATCGGGTGGTCTGGAAACACCATATATTTT
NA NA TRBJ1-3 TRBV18 CASSVEQGSGNTIYF TGTGCCAGCTCAGTCGAACAGGGCTCTGGAAACACCATATATTTT
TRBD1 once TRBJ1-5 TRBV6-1 CASGGQGNQPQHF TGTGCCAGCGGGGGACAGGGGAATCAGCCCCAGCATTTT
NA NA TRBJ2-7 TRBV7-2 CASSLITGLGYEQYF TGTGCCAGCAGCTTAATAACAGGGCTTGGCTACGAGCAGTACTTC
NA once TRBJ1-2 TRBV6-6 CASRLDRSNYGYTF TGTGCCAGCAGACTAGACAGGTCTAACTATGGCTACACCTTC
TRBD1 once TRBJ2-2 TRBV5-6 CASRGTGGTGELFF TGTGCCAGCAGAGGGACAGGGGGCACCGGGGAGCTGTTTTTT
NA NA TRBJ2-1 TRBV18 CASSFSQDSYNEQFF TGTGCCAGCTCATTTAGTCAGGATTCCTACAATGAGCAGTTCTTC
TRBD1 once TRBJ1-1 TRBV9 CASSFRQGAKTEAFF TGTGCCAGCAGCTTTCGGCAGGGGGCGAAAACTGAAGCTTTCTTT
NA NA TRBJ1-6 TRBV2 CASSERPGGDSPLHF TGTGCCAGCAGTGAGCGCCCCGGGGGGGACTCACCCCTCCACTTT
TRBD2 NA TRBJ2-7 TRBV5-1 CASSRRASGGSSYEQYF TGCGCCAGCAGCAGGCGGGCTAGCGGGGGAAGCTCCTACGAGCAGTACTTC
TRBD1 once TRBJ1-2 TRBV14 CASSQGGGQANYGYTF TGTGCCAGCAGCCAAGGGGGAGGACAGGCCAACTATGGCTACACCTTC
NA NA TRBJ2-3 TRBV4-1 CASSQSRVGTDTQYF TGCGCCAGCAGCCAGTCTAGAGTGGGCACAGATACGCAGTATTTT
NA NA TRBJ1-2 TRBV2 CASSEEGSGYTF TGTGCCAGCAGTGAAGAGGGGTCTGGCTACACCTTC
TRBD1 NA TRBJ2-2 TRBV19 CASSPRTGITGELFF TGTGCCAGTAGTCCCCGGACAGGTATCACCGGGGAGCTGTTTTTT
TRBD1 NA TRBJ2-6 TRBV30 CAWSGDRHSSGANVLTF TGTGCCTGGAGCGGGGACAGGCACAGCTCTGGGGCCAACGTCCTGACTTTC
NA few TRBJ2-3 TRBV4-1 CASSQVSGSTDTQYF TGCGCCAGCAGCCAAGTGAGCGGGAGCACAGATACGCAGTATTTT
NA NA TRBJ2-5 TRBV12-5 CASGLATGFAETQYF TGTGCTAGTGGTTTGGCAACAGGGTTTGCAGAGACCCAGTACTTC
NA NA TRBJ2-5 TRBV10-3 CAISGTAGVGETQYF TGTGCCATCAGTGGAACGGCAGGGGTGGGGGAGACCCAGTACTTC
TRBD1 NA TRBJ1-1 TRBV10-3 CAISDLQGANTEAFF TGTGCCATCAGTGACCTACAGGGGGCGAACACTGAAGCTTTCTTT
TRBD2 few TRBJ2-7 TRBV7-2 CASSNPGLADKGQYF TGTGCCAGCAGCAATCCGGGACTAGCCGACAAAGGGCAGTACTTC
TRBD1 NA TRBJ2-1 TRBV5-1 CASSQPGQGANEQFF TGCGCCAGCAGCCAGCCGGGACAGGGGGCCAATGAGCAGTTCTTC
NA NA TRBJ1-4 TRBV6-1 CASRGGVLGDEKLFF TGTGCCAGCAGGGGAGGGGTGCTCGGTGATGAAAAACTGTTTTTT